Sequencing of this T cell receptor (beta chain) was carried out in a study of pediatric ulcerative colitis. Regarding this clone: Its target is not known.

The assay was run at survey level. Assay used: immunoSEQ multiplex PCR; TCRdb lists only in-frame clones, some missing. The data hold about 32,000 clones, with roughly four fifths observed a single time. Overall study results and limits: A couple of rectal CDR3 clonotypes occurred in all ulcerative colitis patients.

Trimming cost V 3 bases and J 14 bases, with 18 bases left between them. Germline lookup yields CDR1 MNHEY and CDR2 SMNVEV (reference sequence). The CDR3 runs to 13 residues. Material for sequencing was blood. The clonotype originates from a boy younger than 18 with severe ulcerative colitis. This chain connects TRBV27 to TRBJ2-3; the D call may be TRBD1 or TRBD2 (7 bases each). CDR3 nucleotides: TGTGCCAGCAGTTTTCGTCAGGGGGGGCCGTCGTATTTT. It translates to CASSFRQGGPSYF.